This T cell receptor beta chain was found in a study of vaccination effects on CD4 cells after COVID-19. Concerning this clone itself: Its specificity is not known.

This CDR3 has 17 residues. Germline CDR1 SGHTS, CDR2 YDEGEE. V was cut by 4 bases and J by 0 bases, with 17 bases left in between. Profiled with immunoSEQ multiplex PCR; TCRdb holds only in-frame clones, not every one. The table has about 79,000 clones, around 74% seen once. After expansion with viral peptide pools in the ViraFEST assay, antigen-specific CD4+ T cells were sequenced. Scientists isolated CD4+ T cells after a roughly 9-day culture period ended. Vaccine recipients lacked prior SARS-CoV-2 infection and had negative nucleocapsid antibodies. The TCR comes from a human donor who received a COVID-19 vaccine. This chain connects TRBV5-8 to TRBJ1-5; TRBD1 might be the D (5 bases). The sequenced sample was CD4+ T cells from PBMCs cultured with HCoV-229E spike peptides, obtained before COVID-19 vaccination. CDR3 sequence: CASSPRGSFYSNQPQHF. For the CDR3, the DNA is TGTGCCAGCAGCCCGAGGGGTAGTTTTTATAGCAATCAGCCCCAGCATTTT.